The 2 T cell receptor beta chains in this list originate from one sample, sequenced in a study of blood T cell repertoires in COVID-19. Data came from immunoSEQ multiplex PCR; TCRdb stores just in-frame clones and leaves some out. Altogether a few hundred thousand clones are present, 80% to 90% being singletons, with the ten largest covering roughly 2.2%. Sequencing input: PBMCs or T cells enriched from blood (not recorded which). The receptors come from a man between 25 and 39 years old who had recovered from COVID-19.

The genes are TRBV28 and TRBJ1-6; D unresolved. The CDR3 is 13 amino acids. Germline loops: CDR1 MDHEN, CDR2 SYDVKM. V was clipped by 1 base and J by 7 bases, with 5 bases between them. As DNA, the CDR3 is TGTGCCAGCAGTTTATTAGCCAATTCACCCCTCCACTTT. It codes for CASSLLANSPLHF. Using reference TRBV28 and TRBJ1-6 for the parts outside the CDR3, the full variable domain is DVKVTQSSRYLVKRTGEKVFLECVQDMDHENMFWYRQDPGLGLRLIYFSYDVKMKEKGDIPEGYSVSREKKERFSLILESASTNQTSMYLCASSLLANSPLHFGNGTRLTVT.

CDR3 residues: CASSYSGGSSNQPQHF. CDR3 bases: TGTGCCAGCAGTTACTCTGGCGGAAGTAGCAATCAGCCCCAGCATTTT. The chain is built from TRBV6-5 and TRBJ1-5, with D unclear. The CDR3 is 16 amino acids. Germline CDR1 and CDR2: MNHEY and SVGAGI. V lost 0 bases, J lost 0 bases, and 9 bases lay in between.